Listed below are T cell receptor beta chains from one sample, sequenced in a study of graft-versus-host responses after intestinal transplantation. The protocol was immunoSEQ multiplex PCR, while the TCRdb copy is restricted to in-frame clones and leaves out a portion. This sample has fewer than 85,000 clones; approximately 84% occur once, and the top ten carry 0.39%. Their antigen targets remain unknown. Material: unstimulated CD4+ T cells sorted from spleen or lymph node cells, obtained before transplant. Receptors were obtained from a human donor who was the organ donor for an intestinal transplant. Both conserved end residues are part of each CDR3. The D gene is left open where the match is weak. Clone sizes are given selectively: once, few, many, or a class where the clone is expanded.

>.|TRBJ1-2|TRBV5-4|TRBD1
CASSFSTGGYGYTF
TGTGCCAGCAGCTTCTCGACAGGGGGCTATGGCTACACCTTC
>.|TRBJ1-2|TRBV5-1|TRBD1
CASSTGTGNYGYTF
TGCGCCAGCAGCACCGGGACAGGGAACTATGGCTACACCTTC
>.|TRBJ1-2|TRBV7-6|.
CASSFGRETGSYGYTF
TGTGCCAGCAGCTTTGGTAGGGAAACAGGGTCCTATGGCTACACCTTC
>.|TRBJ1-2|TRBV28|.
CASRSTGDGNYGYTF
TGTGCCAGCAGGTCTACAGGAGACGGGAACTATGGCTACACCTTC
>.|TRBJ1-3|TRBV28|TRBD1
CATTGALYSGNTIYF
TGTGCCACGACAGGGGCTCTTTACTCTGGAAACACCATATATTTT
>.|TRBJ1-1|TRBV6-6|TRBD1
CASSYSQGVTEAFF
TGTGCCAGCAGTTACTCACAGGGGGTCACTGAAGCTTTCTTT
>.|TRBJ1-1|TRBV7-9|.
CASSLDRVRGPNTEAFF
TGTGCCAGCAGCTTAGATCGAGTCAGGGGACCGAACACTGAAGCTTTCTTT
>once|TRBJ1-2|TRBV6-5|.
CASSYGPTGNYGYTF
TGTGCCAGCAGTTACGGGCCAACAGGAAACTATGGCTACACCTTC
>.|TRBJ1-5|TRBV19|.
CASSRQGSLGQPQHF
TGTGCCAGTAGTAGGCAGGGAAGTTTAGGTCAGCCCCAGCATTTT
>.|TRBJ2-3|TRBV7-6|TRBD2
CASSGLASTDTQYF
TGTGCCAGCAGCGGACTAGCGAGCACAGATACGCAGTATTTT
>.|TRBJ1-2|TRBV5-1|.
CASSRTGWENYGYTF
TGCGCCAGCAGCCGAACAGGGTGGGAGAACTATGGCTACACCTTC
>.|TRBJ1-4|TRBV7-2|.
CASSLSGTNEKLFF
TGTGCCAGCAGCTTATCAGGCACTAATGAAAAACTGTTTTTT
>.|TRBJ1-5|TRBV6-5|.
CASSDVQGNQPQHF
TGTGCCAGCAGTGACGTACAGGGTAATCAGCCCCAGCATTTT
>once|TRBJ1-2|TRBV19|.
CASSIDPSNYGYTF
TGTGCCAGTAGTATAGACCCCTCTAACTATGGCTACACCTTC
>.|TRBJ1-2|TRBV6-1|.
CASSEDVNSPPDGYTF
TGTGCCAGCAGTGAAGACGTGAACAGCCCCCCTGATGGCTACACCTTC
>.|TRBJ2-2|TRBV5-1|TRBD1
CASSPGTGVVGELFF
TGCGCCAGCAGCCCGGGGACAGGGGTAGTCGGGGAGCTGTTTTTT
>.|TRBJ1-4|TRBV6-5|TRBD1
CASSYRGPGNEKLFF
TGTGCCAGCAGTTACAGGGGGCCGGGTAATGAAAAACTGTTTTTT
>.|TRBJ1-5|TRBV30|.
CAWSVSGNQPQHF
TGTGCCTGGAGTGTTTCGGGCAATCAGCCCCAGCATTTT
>.|TRBJ1-6|TRBV28|TRBD1
CASSTDRPSLLHF
TGTGCCAGCAGCACGGACAGGCCGTCGCTCCTCCACTTT
>.|TRBJ2-5|TRBV28|TRBD2
CASSLPSGGQETQYF
TGTGCCAGCAGTTTGCCTAGCGGGGGTCAAGAGACCCAGTACTTC
>.|TRBJ1-2|TRBV7-9|TRBD1
CASSVPTGNGYTF
TGTGCCAGCAGCGTACCGACAGGGAACGGCTACACCTTC
>.|TRBJ2-3|TRBV5-4|.
CASSLVGPSEYTQYF
TGTGCCAGCAGCTTGGTGGGTCCTAGTGAATATACGCAGTATTTT
>few|TRBJ1-1|TRBV19|.
CASVDPVRGTEAFF
TGTGCCAGTGTCGACCCGGTGAGAGGCACTGAAGCTTTCTTT
>.|TRBJ1-2|TRBV4-3|.
CASSQGGWGEFGYTF
TGCGCCAGCAGCCAAGGCGGCTGGGGAGAGTTTGGCTACACCTTC
>few|TRBJ1-6|TRBV5-8|.
CASSLDSPSSYNSPLHF
TGTGCCAGCAGCTTGGACAGCCCAAGCTCCTATAATTCACCCCTCCACTTT
>.|TRBJ1-6|TRBV2|TRBD1
CASRADRGANSPLHF
TGTGCCAGCAGGGCAGACAGGGGCGCAAATTCACCCCTCCACTTT
>.|TRBJ2-5|TRBV5-6|TRBD2
CASSSSPGLAGEETQYF
TGTGCCAGCAGCTCCTCGCCGGGACTAGCGGGGGAAGAGACCCAGTACTTC
>.|TRBJ1-5|TRBV7-9|TRBD1
CASSSWTGQDQPQHF
TGTGCCAGCAGCTCGTGGACAGGGCAGGATCAGCCCCAGCATTTT
>.|TRBJ1-1|TRBV15|TRBD1
CATSRDLGTGDTEAFF
TGTGCCACCAGCAGAGATTTGGGGACAGGGGACACTGAAGCTTTCTTT
>.|TRBJ2-3|TRBV27|.
CATWTRSHGTQYF
TGTGCCACTTGGACACGTTCGCATGGGACGCAGTATTTT
>.|TRBJ1-4|TRBV28|.
CASSPPLQITNEKLFF
TGTGCCAGCAGCCCGCCCTTACAGATAACTAATGAAAAACTGTTTTTT
>.|TRBJ1-2|TRBV10-3|.
CAISTSGGNYGYTF
TGTGCCATCAGTACTTCCGGGGGTAATTATGGCTACACCTTC
>.|TRBJ2-2|TRBV5-4|TRBD1
CASSLEGAAGELFF
TGTGCCAGCAGCTTGGAGGGGGCGGCCGGGGAGCTGTTTTTT
>.|TRBJ2-6|TRBV19|.
CAALGSSGANVLTF
TGTGCCGCCCTCGGGAGCTCTGGGGCCAACGTCCTGACTTTC
>.|TRBJ2-5|TRBV7-7|TRBD1
CASSLEQGAASNF
TGTGCTAGCAGCTTAGAGCAGGGGGCCGCCTCGAACTTC
>.|TRBJ1-1|TRBV7-2|.
CASSLGGVSSAFF
TGTGCCAGCAGCTTAGGGGGCGTGAGTTCAGCTTTCTTT
>.|TRBJ1-1|TRBV28|.
CASSPPFLEAFF
TGTGCCAGCAGTCCCCCCTTTCTTGAAGCTTTCTTT
>.|TRBJ2-1|TRBV20-1|.
CSASEGNEQFF
TGCAGTGCTAGTGAGGGAAATGAGCAGTTCTTC
>.|TRBJ2-2|TRBV2|.
CASSGGPPTGELFF
TGTGCCAGCAGTGGAGGGCCCCCCACCGGGGAGCTGTTTTTT
>.|TRBJ1-6|TRBV2|.
CASSGEAAHSPLHF
TGTGCCAGCAGTGGCGAGGCTGCTCATTCACCCCTCCACTTT
>.|TRBJ1-2|TRBV28|.
CASTPTGYGYTF
TGTGCCAGCACTCCCACGGGGTATGGCTACACCTTC